These 27 T cell receptor beta chains were sequenced from one sample in a study of identical twins. TCRdb ran MiXCR on the 5' RACE reads and lists one entry per CDR3 protein. The data show fewer than 350,000 distinct CDR3 sequences, with under 9.5% seen just once and less than 2.5% held by the top ten. These records were also assigned to another study, of yellow fever vaccine responses in identical twins.

Sequencing was performed on memory (CD45RO+) T cells sorted from blood. The receptors derive from a young woman in good health.

This clonotype came up a few times. The chain joins TRBV5-6 to TRBJ2-2; 8 bases fit TRBD1. CDR1 is SGHDT and CDR2 is YYEEEE in the germline V gene. The CDR3 length is 17 residues. Losses at the gene ends were 3 bases for V and 0 bases for J; bases not matched to a gene: 7. The CDR3 protein is CASSSDRASSNTGELFF. CDR3 sequence (DNA): TGTGCCAGCAGCTCGGACAGGGCCTCTTCGAACACCGGGGAGCTGTTTTTT.

DNA for the CDR3: TGCGCCAGCAGCAGGCTCAGTGCGGGGGGCCAAGAGACCCAGTACTTC. Translation: CASSRLSAGGQETQYF. The gene calls are TRBV5-1 and TRBJ2-5; the match to TRBD2 covers 8 bases. The CDR3 loop spans 16 amino acids. The V gene's germline CDR1 is SGHRS and CDR2 YFSETQ. Trimming removed 4 bases from V and 1 base from J; junction bases left unmatched: 9.

The chain couples TRBV24-1 to TRBJ2-3; TRBD2 agrees at 14 bases. From germline, CDR1 is KGHDR and CDR2 SFDVKD. With V trimmed by 5 bases and J by 7 bases, 4 bases remained unmatched. CDR3 length equals 15 residues. The CDR3 protein is CATSVTSGGANTQYF. CDR3 DNA: TGTGCCACCAGTGTGACTAGCGGGGGGGCAAATACGCAGTATTTT.

The chain links TRBV20-1 to TRBJ2-5; D remains ambiguous. CDR3 length equals 12 residues. The ends were cut back, 0 bases at V and 4 bases at J, with 6 bases in the middle. Germline CDR1 DFQATT, CDR2 SNEGSKA (reference sequence). CDR3 DNA: TGCAGTGCTAGAGATTTAGGAGAGACCCAGTACTTC. Translating it yields CSARDLGETQYF.

In this sample, this clonotype turned up many times. The chain employs TRBV5-1 and TRBJ2-1, with a possible D match to TRBD2 (6 bases). Looked up from germline, CDR1 is SGHRS and CDR2 is YFSETQ. The CDR3 has 15 residues. The V end lost 4 bases, the J end lost 5 bases, and 16 bases lay between the germline ends. The CDR3 sequence is CASSAAGLSNNEQFF. CDR3 sequence (DNA): TGCGCCAGCAGCGCGGCGGGACTTTCGAACAATGAGCAGTTCTTC.

This clonotype was detected only a few times. V usage is TRBV6-1 and J usage is TRBJ2-1; no definite D call. Germline V gene sequence: CDR1 MNHNS, CDR2 SASEGT. The CDR3 is made up of 14 amino acids. The V gene lost 9 bases and the J gene lost 1 base, with 13 bases spanning the gap. The chain's CDR3 is CASSNGMSYNEQFF. The CDR3, as DNA: TGTGCCAGTAGTAATGGTATGTCCTACAATGAGCAGTTCTTC.

The rearrangement uses TRBV28 and TRBJ1-1; TRBD1 might be the D (5 bases). The CDR3 loop spans 15 amino acids. Trimming took 3 bases from V and 1 from J, leaving 12 bases between them. Germline V CDR1 and CDR2: MDHEN, SYDVKM. The CDR3: CASSFLGAQNTEAFF. CDR3 DNA: TGTGCCAGCAGTTTCCTAGGGGCCCAGAACACTGAAGCTTTCTTT.

This clonotype was observed a single time. The CDR3 spells CASSVAGRRIAEAFF. CDR3 DNA sequence: TGTGCCAGCAGCGTGGCGGGGAGGCGGATCGCTGAAGCTTTCTTT. The genes are TRBV6-1 and TRBJ1-1, with D unresolved. From germline, CDR1 is MNHNS and CDR2 SASEGT. The CDR3 has 15 amino acids. Deletions cut 6 bases from V and 6 bases from J, with 20 bases between.

This clonotype was observed at least ten times. The J gene is TRBJ1-5, the V gene TRBV12-3 or TRBV12-4, with 12 bases aligning to TRBD1. Trimming removed 4 bases from V and 8 bases from J; junction bases left unmatched: 6. The CDR3 sequence is 15 residues long. As DNA, the CDR3 is TGTGCCAGCAGTTCTTGGGACAGGGGGCCGGAGCCCCAGCATTTT. This gives the protein CASSSWDRGPEPQHF.

This chain uses TRBV7-2 with TRBJ2-7, with unresolved D. Trimming stripped 3 bases from V and 1 base from J, with 13 bases between. Germline CDR1 reads SGHTA; CDR2 reads FQGNSA. CDR3 length: 15 residues. The CDR3 nucleotides are TGTGCCAGCAGCTTGGGTGCCTTCGGTTCCTACGAGCAGTACTTC. Residues: CASSLGAFGSYEQYF.

This clonotype was counted a few times. The chain links TRBV20-1 to TRBJ1-2; 7 nucleotides match TRBD1. The CDR3 is 14 residues long. The ends lost 6 bases at V and 5 bases at J; junction bases unmatched: 12. Germline CDR1 reads DFQATT; CDR2 reads SNEGSKA (reference sequence). CDR3 sequence reads: CSAHQGGAGYGYTF. For the CDR3, the DNA is TGCAGTGCCCACCAAGGGGGCGCGGGGTATGGCTACACCTTC.

The chain employs TRBV18 and TRBJ2-3; maybe TRBD2 (5 bases). This CDR3 region has 13 residues. Trimming shortened V by 6 bases and J by 8 bases, and 15 bases separated the two germline ends. Germline CDR1 reads KGHSH; CDR2 reads LQKENI. CDR3 amino acids: CASSSSRTGTQYF. For the CDR3, the DNA is TGTGCCAGCTCTTCTAGTCGGACTGGTACGCAGTATTTT.

The chain employs TRBV9 and TRBJ2-3, with 9 bases identical to TRBD2. V lost 0 bases and J lost 1; bases outside the gene matches: 3. Germline V gene sequence: CDR1 SGDLS, CDR2 YYNGEE. The CDR3 consists of 16 residues. The CDR3 here is CASSVVSSGGTDTQYF. The CDR3 nucleotides are TGTGCCAGCAGCGTAGTCTCTAGCGGGGGCACAGATACGCAGTATTTT.

In this sample, this clonotype turned up a few times. The chain is built from TRBV20-1 and TRBJ2-1, with D perhaps given as TRBD1 or TRBD2 (6 bases each). The CDR3 has 14 amino acids. Germline CDR1 DFQATT, CDR2 SNEGSKA (reference sequence). V was clipped by 1 base and J by 4 bases, with 11 bases between them. The CDR3 loop reads CSARGGAGYNEQFF. DNA of the CDR3: TGCAGTGCTAGAGGGGGGGCCGGGTACAATGAGCAGTTCTTC.

In its sample, this clonotype was seen a few times. This rearrangement joins TRBV4-1 to TRBJ1-2; D uncertain. Trimming took 0 bases from V and 2 from J, leaving 10 bases between them. Germline CDR1 reads MGHRA; CDR2 reads YSYEKL. The CDR3 is 15 residues long. CDR3 DNA sequence: TGCGCCAGCAGCCAAGAATCTAAGAAAAACTATGGCTACACCTTC. Its translation: CASSQESKKNYGYTF.

The table lists this clonotype with a few counts. For the CDR3, the DNA is TGCAGCGTTGAAGGCGGAGGTTTGGGTGAAAAACTGTTTTTT. Translation: CSVEGGGLGEKLFF. The chain couples TRBV29-1 to TRBJ1-4; D not resolved. Trimming stripped 1 base from V and 7 bases from J, with 13 bases between. Germline values: CDR1 SQVTM, CDR2 ANQGSEA. This CDR3 spans 14 amino acids.

The J gene is TRBJ1-5, the V gene TRBV5-5; the D gene is possibly TRBD1 (5 bases). The CDR3 runs 15 residues. V lost 2 bases to trimming and J lost 3 bases, with 12 bases between them. CDR1 and CDR2 from the germline V gene are SGHKS and YYEKEE (reference sequence). CDR3 in DNA: TGTGCCAGCAGCTTTTTCCAGGGCCCCAATCAGCCCCAGCATTTT. This codes for CASSFFQGPNQPQHF.

This clonotype was found many times. The chain is built from TRBV7-9 and TRBJ1-2; D is perhaps TRBD1 (6 bases). V shed 2 bases and J shed 3 bases, with 13 bases lying between them. Looked up from germline, CDR1 is SEHNR and CDR2 is FQNEAQ (reference sequence). The CDR3 is 15 residues long. CDR3 amino acids: CASSLSDSPYYGYTF. CDR3 DNA: TGTGCCAGCAGCTTATCGGACAGTCCTTACTATGGCTACACCTTC.

At least ten counts were recorded for this clonotype. The chain employs TRBV20-1 and TRBJ2-1, with 8 nucleotides matching TRBD2. The CDR3 consists of 15 residues. Per germline, CDR1 DFQATT and CDR2 SNEGSKA (reference sequence). Trimming removed 6 bases from V and 0 bases from J; junction bases left unmatched: 7. The CDR3 DNA follows: TGCAGTGCCCCGACTAGCGAACTCTCCTACAATGAGCAGTTCTTC. This sequence encodes CSAPTSELSYNEQFF.

This clonotype was counted between two and nine times. The CDR3 protein is CASSPRGQTLQETQYF. CDR3 nucleotide sequence: TGTGCCAGCAGCCCAAGGGGACAGACCCTTCAAGAGACCCAGTACTTC. This chain connects TRBV13 to TRBJ2-5; 7 bases line up with TRBD1. Germline values: CDR1 PRHDT, CDR2 FYEKMQ (reference sequence). With 5 bases clipped from V and 2 bases from J, the junction kept 11 bases outside the gene matches. CDR3 length: 16 amino acids.

This clonotype was detected many times. The CDR3 protein is CASGQTGASTEAFF. Here the CDR3 DNA reads TGTGCCAGCGGTCAGACAGGGGCTTCCACTGAAGCTTTCTTT. The rearrangement uses TRBV6-1 and TRBJ1-1; 8 bases align to TRBD1. CDR1 is MNHNS, CDR2 SASEGT, per germline. This CDR3 comprises 14 residues. Trimming took 8 bases from V and 4 from J; bases not matched to a gene: 9.

Ten or more counts support this clonotype. This sequence joins TRBV10-1 and TRBJ2-1; D perhaps matches TRBD2 (6 bases). The germline V and J ends were trimmed by 0 bases and 6 bases, with 15 bases remaining between them. The CDR3 has 16 residues. Germline CDR1 WNHNN, CDR2 SYGVQD (reference sequence). The CDR3 sequence: CASSESTDYRANEQFF. The CDR3 coding sequence is TGCGCCAGCAGTGAGTCGACGGACTACCGCGCCAATGAGCAGTTCTTC.

The chain recombines TRBV7-6 with TRBJ1-1; D might be TRBD1 (6 bases). In germline, CDR1 is SGHVS, CDR2 FNYEAQ. The length of the CDR3 is 15 residues. The V end was cut by 2 bases, the J end by 7 bases, with 17 bases between. The CDR3 region has the DNA TGTGCCAGCAGCTTAATGTCGGGGGGCCGGAATGAAGCTTTCTTT. It specifies CASSLMSGGRNEAFF.

The chain uses TRBV25-1 and TRBJ2-7; the match to TRBD2 covers 10 bases. The V gene end was trimmed by 2 bases and the J gene end by 5 bases; junction bases not matched to a gene: 9. Germline values: CDR1 MGHDK, CDR2 SYGVNS. The CDR3 extends over 16 amino acids. The CDR3: CASSELGLAGAHEQYF. CDR3 nucleotides: TGTGCCAGCAGTGAACTGGGGCTAGCGGGAGCCCACGAGCAGTACTTC.

The genes are TRBV7-9 and TRBJ1-2; D is undetermined. Trimming shortened V by 6 bases and J by 4 bases, and 12 bases separated the two germline ends. This CDR3 is built from 13 residues. Germline CDR1 is SEHNR and CDR2 is FQNEAQ (reference sequence). The DNA for the CDR3 is TGTGCCAGCAGTTCGGACGGAGTCTATGGCTACACCTTC. It specifies CASSSDGVYGYTF.

V gene TRBV7-7 combines with J gene TRBJ2-7; TRBD2 agrees at 7 bases. The germline gives CDR1 SSHAT, CDR2 FNYEAQ (reference sequence). The CDR3 totals 14 residues. V shed 1 base, J shed 2 bases, and the junction held 2 bases outside the gene matches. CDR3 in amino acids: CASSLGEGPYEQYV. CDR3 bases: TGTGCCAGCAGCTTAGGGGAGGGACCCTACGAGCAGTACGTC.

A few counts support this clonotype. This chain connects TRBV10-2 to TRBJ2-2; TRBD2 agrees at 14 bases. Trimming cost V 7 bases and J 1 base; bases outside gene matches: 8. Germline assignment: CDR1 WSHSY and CDR2 SAAADI. CDR3 size: 18 residues. CDR3 amino acids: CASNSGTSGGQNTGELFF. CDR3 in DNA: TGCGCCAGCAATTCCGGGACTAGCGGGGGCCAGAACACCGGGGAGCTGTTTTTT.